This T cell receptor beta chain comes out of a study of technical replicates of blood from a few donors (dated by TCRdb to about 2017). The library was built by means of the immunoSEQ multiplex PCR assay. The immuneACCESS repertoire file appears here via TCRdb, limited to in-frame rearrangements. These files lack a portion of the clones; in checked studies, under half of the deficit traces to unresolved V genes, and the cause of the others is not known. This sample comprises 95,000 to 100,000 clones, approximately 96% of them detected only once. The ten biggest clones cover 0.21% of the sample. This clone was detected once. No cognate antigen has been identified for it. One base away there is no much larger clone; base qualities are not given. CDR1 and CDR2, looked up from the germline V gene (reference sequence), are LNHDA and SQIVND. From cysteine to phenylalanine, the CDR3 is 15 amino acids long. Just the 45-base CDR3 DNA is kept, in frame starting at base 1. V is pruned by 5 bases and J by 8 bases, leaving 10 bases of the junction without a gene match.

This sequence originates from a human donor in good health. The sequence links TRBV19 to TRBJ2-1; 9 of the junction bases match TRBD1. The sequenced sample consisted of T cells isolated from PBMCs. CDR3 reads: CASSPGTGMVYEQFF. At the DNA level, the sequence is TGTGCCAGTAGTCCCGGGACAGGGATGGTTTATGAGCAGTTCTTC.